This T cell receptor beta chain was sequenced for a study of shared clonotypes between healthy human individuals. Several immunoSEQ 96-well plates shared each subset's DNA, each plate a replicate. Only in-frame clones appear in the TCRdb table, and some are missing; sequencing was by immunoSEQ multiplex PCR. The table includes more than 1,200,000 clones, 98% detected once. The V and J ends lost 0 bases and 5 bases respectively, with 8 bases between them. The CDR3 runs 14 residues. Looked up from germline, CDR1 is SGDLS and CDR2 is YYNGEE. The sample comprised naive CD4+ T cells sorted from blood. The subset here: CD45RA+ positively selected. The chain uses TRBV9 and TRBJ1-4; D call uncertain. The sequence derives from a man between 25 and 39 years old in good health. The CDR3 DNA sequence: TGTGCCAGCAGCGTAGAGGCAGTAAATGAAAAACTGTTTTTT. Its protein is CASSVEAVNEKLFF. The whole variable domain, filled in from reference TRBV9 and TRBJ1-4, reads DSGVTQTPKHLITATGQRVTLRCSPRSGDLSVYWYQQSLDQGLQFLIQYYNGEERAKGNILERFSAQQFPDLHSELNLSSLELGDSALYFCASSVEAVNEKLFFGSGTQLSVL.